The entry below gives a single T cell receptor (beta chain) sequence along with its context. Its antigen is not known. The germline gives CDR1 SNHLY, CDR2 FYNNEI. V trimming: 5 bases; J trimming: 1 base; junction bases outside the gene matches: 3. The CDR3 runs to 14 residues. 60 Vbeta and 13 Jbeta primers were used in PCR. The method was immunoSEQ multiplex PCR; TCRdb's version includes in-frame clones alone and lacks a portion of them. Of 150,000 to 200,000 clones listed, approximately 79% were seen once; the top ten hold approximately 2%. The data stem from a study of cytomegalovirus exposure and HLA in healthy donors. Study outcomes and limitations: What a later analysis reportedly showed was that an Asian-associated ancestry cluster had fewer N-insertions than the roughly 720-donor mean.

The receptor's source is a human donor in good health. Specimen: PBMCs. The chain carries TRBV2 and TRBJ1-1; the match to TRBD1 covers 8 bases. The CDR3 protein is CASSRQGSNTEAFF. CDR3 DNA: TGTGCCAGCAGTAGACAGGGGTCGAACACTGAAGCTTTCTTT.